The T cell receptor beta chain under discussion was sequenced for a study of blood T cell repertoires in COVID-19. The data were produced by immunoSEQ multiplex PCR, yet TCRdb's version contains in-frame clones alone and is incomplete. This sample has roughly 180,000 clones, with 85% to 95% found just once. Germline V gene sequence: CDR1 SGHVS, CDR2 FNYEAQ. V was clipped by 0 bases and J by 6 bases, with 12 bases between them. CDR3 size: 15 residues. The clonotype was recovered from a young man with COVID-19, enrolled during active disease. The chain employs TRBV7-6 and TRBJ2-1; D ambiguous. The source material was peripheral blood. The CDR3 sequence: CASSLARIYRNEQFF. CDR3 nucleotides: TGTGCCAGCAGCTTAGCGAGAATCTACCGCAATGAGCAGTTCTTC.